This T cell receptor beta chain was profiled in a study of blood T cell repertoires in COVID-19. As for the study in general: Specimens from acute and convalescent COVID-19 originated in the United States, Italy and Spain. Nucleic acid was either cDNA or gDNA, and it came from T cells, B-cell-depleted T cells, or PBMCs.

Source study methods: For nucleated cells, counts were estimated from reference gene primer amplification. Repertoires were generated with immunoSEQ multiplex PCR, while TCRdb's copy carries only in-frame clones and drops some. V, J and clone size reflect that table, while D and trimming were determined from the DNA. The sample has about 70,000 clones, approximately 86% seen once. The J segment lost 7 bases and the V segment lost 0 bases, leaving 7 bases of the junction unmatched. Germline values: CDR1 SGHVS, CDR2 FQNEAQ. The CDR3 is 16 residues long. The chain recombines TRBV7-8 with TRBJ2-4; 9 bases align to TRBD2. This clonotype originated in a man aged 70 or older with active COVID-19. Sequenced input: peripheral blood. The CDR3 DNA reads TGTGCCAGCAGCTTAGCGGGGGTAGCGGGAGTGAACATTCAGTACTTC. Translated, it gives CASSLAGVAGVNIQYF.